The 6 T cell receptor beta chains reported below all come from one sample, sequenced in a study of cytomegalovirus exposure and HLA in healthy donors. Amplification used 60 Vbeta primers and 13 Jbeta primers. Libraries were prepared by immunoSEQ multiplex PCR; TCRdb keeps only in-frame clonotypes and omits some of them. The table has approximately 160,000 clones, 64% seen once; the top ten hold around 3%. Sequences were obtained from PBMCs. These receptors came from a woman aged 25 to 39 in good health and CMV-seropositive.

The rearrangement joins TRBV2 to TRBJ1-1; perhaps TRBD1 as D (5 bases). The CDR3 has 14 residues. Germline V gene lookup returns CDR1 SNHLY and CDR2 FYNNEI. V was trimmed by 3 bases and J by 6 bases, leaving 14 bases between them. CDR3 sequence: CASSDSQGGPEAFF. The CDR3 DNA reads as TGTGCCAGCAGTGATAGTCAGGGCGGCCCTGAAGCTTTCTTT.

The chain employs TRBV4-1 and TRBJ2-5, with a possible D match to TRBD2 (5 bases). There are 17 residues in the CDR3. The V gene's germline CDR1 is MGHRA and CDR2 YSYEKL. Trimming cost V 1 base and J 5 bases, with 20 bases left between them. The CDR3 region is CASSQVLPSLRGETQYF. The CDR3 nucleotides read TGCGCCAGCAGCCAAGTTTTACCAAGTCTGCGAGGGGAGACCCAGTACTTC.

This chain joins TRBV19 and TRBJ2-5, with D perhaps matching TRBD2 (6 bases). Germline CDR1 reads LNHDA; CDR2 reads SQIVND (reference sequence). V was trimmed by 6 bases and J by 5 bases, leaving 19 bases between them. The CDR3 covers 15 residues. The CDR3 DNA reads TGTGCCAGTAGCCATGAGGCCCGGGGGACCGAGACCCAGTACTTC. This sequence encodes CASSHEARGTETQYF.

This chain uses TRBV13 with TRBJ2-1, with unresolved D. CDR3 length equals 15 residues. Germline values: CDR1 PRHDT, CDR2 FYEKMQ (reference sequence). V was pared by 3 bases and J by 0 bases, with 9 bases between. The chain's CDR3 is CASSFERISYNEQFF. The DNA for the CDR3 is TGTGCCAGCAGCTTCGAGAGAATCTCCTACAATGAGCAGTTCTTC.

This clone was observed a few times. The chain joins TRBV15 to TRBJ2-3, with a weak D call TRBD1 (6 bases). This CDR3 spans 17 amino acids. CDR1 and CDR2 (germline): LNHNV, YYDKDF (reference sequence). Trimming took 1 base from V and 2 from J, leaving 16 bases between them. CDR3 in DNA: TGTGCCACCAGCAGAGCCAAGTCGACAGGAGACACAGATACGCAGTATTTT. Residues: CATSRAKSTGDTDTQYF. Full variable domain (remainder filled in from reference TRBV15 and TRBJ2-3): DAMVIQNPRYQVTQFGKPVTLSCSQTLNHNVMYWYQQKSSQAPKLLFHYYDKDFNNEADTPDNFQSRRPNTSFCFLDIRSPGLGDTAMYLCATSRAKSTGDTDTQYFGPGTRLTVL.

The chain is built from TRBV27 and TRBJ1-5; perhaps TRBD1 as D (6 bases). This CDR3 has 13 amino acids. The V end lost 5 bases, the J end lost 9 bases, and 14 bases lay between the germline ends. CDR1 and CDR2 (germline): MNHEY, SMNVEV (reference sequence). In DNA form, the CDR3 reads TGTGCCAGCAGTCTACAGGGTACGCGGCCCCAGCATTTT. It specifies CASSLQGTRPQHF.